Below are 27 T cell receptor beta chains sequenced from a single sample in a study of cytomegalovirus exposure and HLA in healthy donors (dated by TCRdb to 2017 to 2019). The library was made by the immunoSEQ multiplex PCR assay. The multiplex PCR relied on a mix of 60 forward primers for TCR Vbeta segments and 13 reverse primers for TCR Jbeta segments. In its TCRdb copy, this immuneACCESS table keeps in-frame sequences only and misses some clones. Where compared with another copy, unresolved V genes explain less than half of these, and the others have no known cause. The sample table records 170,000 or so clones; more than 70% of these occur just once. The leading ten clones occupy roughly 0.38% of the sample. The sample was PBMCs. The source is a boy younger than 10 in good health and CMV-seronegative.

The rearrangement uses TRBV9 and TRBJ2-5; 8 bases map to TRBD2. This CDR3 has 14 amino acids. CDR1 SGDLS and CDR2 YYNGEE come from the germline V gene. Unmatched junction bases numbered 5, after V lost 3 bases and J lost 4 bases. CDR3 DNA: TGTGCCAGCAGCGGGGGGACTAGTAGAGAGACCCAGTACTTC. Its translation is CASSGGTSRETQYF.

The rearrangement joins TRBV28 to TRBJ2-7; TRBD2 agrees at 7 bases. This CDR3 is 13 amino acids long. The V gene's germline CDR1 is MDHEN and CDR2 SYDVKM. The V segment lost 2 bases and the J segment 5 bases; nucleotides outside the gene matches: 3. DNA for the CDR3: TGTGCCAGCAGTTTAGAGCGGGGAAACGAGCAGTACTTC. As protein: CASSLERGNEQYF. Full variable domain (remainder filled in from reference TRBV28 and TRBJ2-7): DVKVTQSSRYLVKRTGEKVFLECVQDMDHENMFWYRQDPGLGLRLIYFSYDVKMKEKGDIPEGYSVSREKKERFSLILESASTNQTSMYLCASSLERGNEQYFGPGTRLTVT.

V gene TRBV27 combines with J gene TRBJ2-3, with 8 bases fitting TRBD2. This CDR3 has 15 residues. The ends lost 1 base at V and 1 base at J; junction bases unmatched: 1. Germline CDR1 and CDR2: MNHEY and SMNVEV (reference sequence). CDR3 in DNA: TGTGCCAGCAGTTTATTTAGCGGGGGCACAGATACGCAGTATTTT. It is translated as CASSLFSGGTDTQYF.

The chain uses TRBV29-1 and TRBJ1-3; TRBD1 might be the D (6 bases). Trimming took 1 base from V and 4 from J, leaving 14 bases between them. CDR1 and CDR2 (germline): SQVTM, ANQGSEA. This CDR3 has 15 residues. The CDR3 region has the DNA TGCAGCGTTGAAGTATACAGGGTGCGGGGAAACACCATATATTTT. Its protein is CSVEVYRVRGNTIYF.

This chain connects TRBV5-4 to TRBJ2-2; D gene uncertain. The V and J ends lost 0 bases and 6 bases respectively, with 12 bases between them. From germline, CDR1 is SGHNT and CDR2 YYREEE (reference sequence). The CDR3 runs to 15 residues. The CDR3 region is CASSLAFETPGELFF. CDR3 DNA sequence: TGTGCCAGCAGCTTGGCATTCGAGACACCCGGGGAGCTGTTTTTT.

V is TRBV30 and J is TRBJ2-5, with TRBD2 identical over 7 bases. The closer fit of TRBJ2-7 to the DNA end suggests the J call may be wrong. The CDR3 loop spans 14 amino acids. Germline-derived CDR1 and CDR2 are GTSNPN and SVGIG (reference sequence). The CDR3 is CAWASRGGRYEQYF. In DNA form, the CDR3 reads TGTGCCTGGGCGTCGAGGGGAGGGCGCTACGAGCAGTACTTC.

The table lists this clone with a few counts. CDR3 in DNA: TGTGCCAGCGCGCCCGCCGGACAGGGTAGGGAAAAACTGTTTTTT. It is translated as CASAPAGQGREKLFF. The chain has TRBV5-6 and TRBJ1-4; 8 bases align to TRBD1. Per the germline V gene, CDR1 is SGHDT and CDR2 is YYEEEE. V lost 7 bases, J lost 8 bases, and 13 bases stayed unmatched. The CDR3 is made up of 15 amino acids.

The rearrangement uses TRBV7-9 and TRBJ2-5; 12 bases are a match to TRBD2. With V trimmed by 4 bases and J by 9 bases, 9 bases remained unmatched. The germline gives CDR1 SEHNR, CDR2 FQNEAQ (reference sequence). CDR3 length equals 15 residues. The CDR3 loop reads CASSSPGLAGLSQYF. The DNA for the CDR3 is TGTGCCAGCAGCTCCCCCGGACTAGCGGGATTGTCCCAGTACTTC.

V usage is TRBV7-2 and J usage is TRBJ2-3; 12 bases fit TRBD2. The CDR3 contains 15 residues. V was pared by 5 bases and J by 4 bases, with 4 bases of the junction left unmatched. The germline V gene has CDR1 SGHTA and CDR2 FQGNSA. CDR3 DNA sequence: TGTGCCAGCAGCCAACTAGCGGGAGGATCAGATACGCAGTATTTT. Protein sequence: CASSQLAGGSDTQYF.

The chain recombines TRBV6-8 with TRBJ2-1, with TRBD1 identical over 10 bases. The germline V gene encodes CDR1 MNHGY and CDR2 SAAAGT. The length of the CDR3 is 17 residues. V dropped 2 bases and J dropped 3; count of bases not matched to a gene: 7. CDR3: CASSYPGQGSIYNEQFF. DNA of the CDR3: TGTGCCAGCAGTTACCCGGGACAGGGGTCGATCTACAATGAGCAGTTCTTC.

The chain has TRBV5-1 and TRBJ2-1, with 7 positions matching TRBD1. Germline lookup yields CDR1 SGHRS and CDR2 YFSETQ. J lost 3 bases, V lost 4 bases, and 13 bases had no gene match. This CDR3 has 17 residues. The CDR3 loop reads CASSQMPGTDYYNEQFF. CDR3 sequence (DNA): TGCGCCAGCAGCCAAATGCCCGGGACAGACTACTACAATGAGCAGTTCTTC.

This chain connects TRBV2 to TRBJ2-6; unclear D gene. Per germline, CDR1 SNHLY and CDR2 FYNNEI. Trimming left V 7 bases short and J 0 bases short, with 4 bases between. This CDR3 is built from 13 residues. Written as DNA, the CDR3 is TGTGCCAGCACCTTCTCTGGGGCCAACGTCCTGACTTTC. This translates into CASTFSGANVLTF.

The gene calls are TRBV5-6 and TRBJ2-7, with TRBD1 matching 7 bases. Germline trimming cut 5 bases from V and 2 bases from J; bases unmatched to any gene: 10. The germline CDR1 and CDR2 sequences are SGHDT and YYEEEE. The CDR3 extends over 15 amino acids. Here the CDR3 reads CASSPQTGITYEQYF. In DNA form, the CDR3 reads TGTGCCAGCAGTCCACAGACAGGGATCACCTACGAGCAGTACTTC.

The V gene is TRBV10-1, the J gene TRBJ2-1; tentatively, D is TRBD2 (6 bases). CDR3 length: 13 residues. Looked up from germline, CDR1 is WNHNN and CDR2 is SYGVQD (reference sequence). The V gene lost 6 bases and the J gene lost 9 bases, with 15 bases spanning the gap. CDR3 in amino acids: CASRDPSAGEQFF. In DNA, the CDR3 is TGCGCCAGCAGGGACCCCTCAGCGGGTGAGCAGTTCTTC.

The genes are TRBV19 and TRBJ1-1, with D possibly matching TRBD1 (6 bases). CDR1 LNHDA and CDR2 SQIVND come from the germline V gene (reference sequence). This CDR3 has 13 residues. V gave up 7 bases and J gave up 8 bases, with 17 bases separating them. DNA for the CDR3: TGTGCCAGTATGGGGGCCGGGCGGAGAGAAGCTTTCTTT. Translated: CASMGAGRREAFF.

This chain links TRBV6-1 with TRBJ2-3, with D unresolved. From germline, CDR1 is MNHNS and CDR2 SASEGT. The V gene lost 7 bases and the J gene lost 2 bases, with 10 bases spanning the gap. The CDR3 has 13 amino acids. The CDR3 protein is CASTYRFTDTQYF. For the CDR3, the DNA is TGTGCCAGCACCTACCGATTCACAGATACGCAGTATTTT.

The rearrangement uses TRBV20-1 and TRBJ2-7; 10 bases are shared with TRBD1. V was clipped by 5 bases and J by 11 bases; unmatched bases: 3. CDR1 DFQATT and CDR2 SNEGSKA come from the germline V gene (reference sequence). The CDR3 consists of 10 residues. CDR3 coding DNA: TGCAGTGCTGGGGGGACAGGGGAGTACTTC. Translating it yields CSAGGTGEYF.

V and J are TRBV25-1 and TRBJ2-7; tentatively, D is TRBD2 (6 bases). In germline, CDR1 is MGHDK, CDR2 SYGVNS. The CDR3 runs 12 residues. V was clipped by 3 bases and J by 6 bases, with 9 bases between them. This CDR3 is CASSDTTSEQYF. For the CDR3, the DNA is TGTGCCAGCAGTGACACGACTAGCGAGCAGTACTTC.

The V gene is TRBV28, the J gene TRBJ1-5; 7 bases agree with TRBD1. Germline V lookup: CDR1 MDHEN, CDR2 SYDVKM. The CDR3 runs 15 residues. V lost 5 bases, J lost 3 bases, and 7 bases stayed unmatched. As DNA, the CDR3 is TGTGCCAGCAGTCCCTCAGGGGGTAACAATCAGCCCCAGCATTTT. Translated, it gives CASSPSGGNNQPQHF.

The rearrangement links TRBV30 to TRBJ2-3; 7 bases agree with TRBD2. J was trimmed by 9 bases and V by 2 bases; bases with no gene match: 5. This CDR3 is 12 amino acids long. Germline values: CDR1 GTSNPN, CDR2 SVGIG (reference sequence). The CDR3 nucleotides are TGTGCCTGGAGTTTTCGACTAGCAACGCAGTATTTT. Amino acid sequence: CAWSFRLATQYF.

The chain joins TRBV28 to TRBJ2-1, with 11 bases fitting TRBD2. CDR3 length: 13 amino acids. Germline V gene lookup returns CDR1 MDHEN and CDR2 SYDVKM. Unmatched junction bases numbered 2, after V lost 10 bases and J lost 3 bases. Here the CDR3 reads CAIGTSGYNEQFF. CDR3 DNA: TGTGCCATCGGGACTAGCGGCTACAATGAGCAGTTCTTC.

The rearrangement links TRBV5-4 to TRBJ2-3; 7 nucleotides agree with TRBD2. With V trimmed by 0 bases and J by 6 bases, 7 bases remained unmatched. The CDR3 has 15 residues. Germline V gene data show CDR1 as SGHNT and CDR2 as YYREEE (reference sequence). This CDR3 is CASSLEGTGGDTQYF. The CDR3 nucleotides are TGTGCCAGCAGCTTGGAAGGCACCGGGGGGGATACGCAGTATTTT.

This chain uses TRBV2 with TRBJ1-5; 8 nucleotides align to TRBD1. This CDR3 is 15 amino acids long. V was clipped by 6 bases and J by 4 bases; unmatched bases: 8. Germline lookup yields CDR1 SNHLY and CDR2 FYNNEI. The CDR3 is CASRRRTGNNQPQHF. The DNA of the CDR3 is TGTGCCAGCAGGCGTCGGACAGGGAATAATCAGCCCCAGCATTTT.

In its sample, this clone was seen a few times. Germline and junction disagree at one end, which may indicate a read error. The CDR3 reads CASSVGGNQPQHF. The CDR3 region has the DNA TGTGCCAGTAGTGTGGGGGGTAATCAGCCCCAGCATTTT. The chain employs TRBV2 and TRBJ1-5; D may be TRBD1 (5 bases). There are 13 residues in the CDR3. CDR1 and CDR2 from the germline V gene are SNHLY and FYNNEI. The full variable domain, in which reference TRBV2 and TRBJ1-5 provide the parts outside the CDR3, is EPEVTQTPSHQVTQMGQEVILRCVPISNHLYFYWYRQILGQKVEFLVSFYNNEISEKSEIFDDQFSVERPDGSNFTLKIRSTKLEDSAMYFCASSVGGNQPQHFGDGTRLSIL.

CDR3 in amino acids: CASSIGPNTGELFF. CDR3 DNA: TGTGCCAGTAGTATCGGTCCTAACACCGGGGAGCTGTTTTTT. This chain uses TRBV19 with TRBJ2-2; D is uncertain. Per the germline V gene, CDR1 is LNHDA and CDR2 is SQIVND (reference sequence). The CDR3 is 14 amino acids. V was trimmed by 3 bases and J by 2 bases, leaving 7 bases between them.

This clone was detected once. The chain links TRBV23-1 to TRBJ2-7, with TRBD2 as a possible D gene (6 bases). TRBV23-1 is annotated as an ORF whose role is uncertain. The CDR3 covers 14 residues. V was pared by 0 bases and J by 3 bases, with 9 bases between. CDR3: CASSQSWRDYEQYF. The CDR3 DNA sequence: TGCGCCAGCAGTCAATCGTGGCGGGACTACGAGCAGTACTTC.

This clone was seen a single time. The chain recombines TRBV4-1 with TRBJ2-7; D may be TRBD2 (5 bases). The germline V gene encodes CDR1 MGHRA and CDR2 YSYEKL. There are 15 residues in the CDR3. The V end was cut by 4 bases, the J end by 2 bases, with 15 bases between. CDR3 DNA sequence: TGCGCCAGCAGCCCGGAGGCCTTCAGTCCCTACGAGCAGTACTTC. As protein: CASSPEAFSPYEQYF.